The source of this T cell receptor beta chain is a study of PD-L1 blockade in urothelial cancer. Whole-study findings and limits: Clones that were tumor-associated expanded more in the blood of durable-benefit patients at 3 weeks.

The table came from immunoSEQ multiplex PCR; TCRdb's copy has only in-frame clones and leaves some out. Seen here are about 39,000 clones, 80% to 90% observed once, and the top ten hold 1.5% to 2.5%. Notes on this clone: Its antigen is unknown.

V was shortened by 6 bases and J by 8 bases, with 13 bases between the two germline ends. Per the germline V gene, CDR1 is DFQATT and CDR2 is SNEGSKA (reference sequence). The CDR3 runs to 11 residues. The rearrangement joins TRBV20-1 to TRBJ1-2, with a tentative D call TRBD1 (6 bases). The sequence was collected from a man aged 60-69 years with urothelial cancer. Source: PBMCs, taken around atezolizumab (anti-PD-L1) treatment. The CDR3 reads CSALTGLGYTF. CDR3 DNA sequence: TGCAGTGCCTTAACAGGGCTCGGCTACACCTTC.